This record concerns one T cell receptor beta chain sequence. Its target is unknown. Repertoires were generated with immunoSEQ multiplex PCR, while TCRdb's copy carries only in-frame clones and drops some. The sample lists 55,000 to 75,000 clones, approximately 90% occurring once. The sample belongs to a study of OX40 agonist ivuxolimab in advanced cancers. Overall study context: The eligibility criteria allowed prior anti-PD-1, anti-PD-L1 or anti-CTLA-4 therapy, and around 38% had some.

Notes on the study in general: Undetermined was the antigen specificity of the expanded peripheral T cells. Among the lowest peripheral clonal expansion occurred in 0.1-3.0 mg/kg partial responders. With doses of 0.1 to 3.0 mg/kg, CD4+ and CD8+ blood T cells had undergone clonal expansion by week 6.

CDR3 length: 13 residues. Looked up from germline, CDR1 is SEHNR and CDR2 is FQNEAQ (reference sequence). V was shortened by 1 base and J by 2 bases, with 3 bases between the two germline ends. This sample comprised CD4+ or CD8+ T cells sorted from blood, obtained in a trial of the OX40 agonist ivuxolimab. The receptor was derived from an adult with an advanced solid tumor such as melanoma, head and neck, liver or kidney cancer. This chain uses TRBV7-9 with TRBJ2-1; no firm D call. The CDR3 bases are TGTGCCAGCAGCTTAGACACCTACAATGAGCAGTTCTTC. Amino acids: CASSLDTYNEQFF. The variable domain in full, with the rest retrieved from reference TRBV7-9 and TRBJ2-1, is DTGVSQNPRHKITKRGQNVTFRCDPISEHNRLYWYRQTLGQGPEFLTYFQNEAQLEKSRLLSDRFSAERPKGSFSTLEIQRTEQGDSAMYLCASSLDTYNEQFFGPGTRLTVL.